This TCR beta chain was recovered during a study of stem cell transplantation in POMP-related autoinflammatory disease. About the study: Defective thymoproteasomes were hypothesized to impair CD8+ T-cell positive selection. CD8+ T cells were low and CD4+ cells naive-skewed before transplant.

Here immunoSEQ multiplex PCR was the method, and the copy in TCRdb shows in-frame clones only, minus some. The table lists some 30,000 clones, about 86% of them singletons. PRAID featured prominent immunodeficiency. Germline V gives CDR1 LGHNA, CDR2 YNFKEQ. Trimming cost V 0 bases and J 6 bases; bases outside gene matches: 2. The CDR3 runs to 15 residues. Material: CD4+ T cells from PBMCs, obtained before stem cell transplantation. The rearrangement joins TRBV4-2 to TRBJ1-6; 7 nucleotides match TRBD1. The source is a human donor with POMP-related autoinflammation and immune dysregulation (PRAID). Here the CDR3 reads CASSQEAGGNSPLHF. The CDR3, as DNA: TGTGCCAGCAGCCAAGAGGCAGGGGGTAATTCACCCCTCCACTTT.